The source of this T cell receptor beta chain is a study of beta chain features in type 1 diabetes. Overall study results and limits: Shorter templates may be favored by PCR, equally so in patients and controls. The study found moderately but significantly shorter TCRB CDR3s in all four CD4+ subsets of Type 1 diabetes patients.

The CDR3 runs 16 residues. Germline CDR1 MDHEN, CDR2 SYDVKM. V lost 0 bases to trimming and J lost 5 bases; unmatched junction nucleotides: 5. This clone has only a few counts. As yet, its antigen is unknown. The whole isolated RNA underwent reverse transcription, so sequencing captured expressed TCRB transcripts. TCRdb's copy holds only in-frame clones and misses some; the assay was immunoSEQ multiplex PCR. The sample consists of 150,000 to 200,000 clones, 7% to 9.5% of them appearing once. The material sequenced was central memory CD4+ T cells from blood. The V and J genes are TRBV28 and TRBJ1-5, with 9 positions matching TRBD1. This receptor was taken from a woman aged 30 to 39 with type 1 diabetes. The CDR3 reads CASSLWTGGNHQPQHF. In DNA form, the CDR3 reads TGTGCCAGCAGTTTATGGACAGGGGGAAATCATCAGCCCCAGCATTTT.